This T cell receptor (beta chain) was captured by sequencing in a study of metastatic and nonmetastatic thyroid tumors. Study summary: Repertoire comparison spanned blood and tumor or nodule tissue of malignant and benign thyroid patients.

This clone was seen a few times. In the source study's methods: The authors used CDR3 differences across clinicopathological groups to build a distant-metastasis classifier for papillary thyroid cancer. Through MiXCR, TCRdb re-clonotyped the PCR reads. These V and J calls rely on TCRdb rather than the paper's analysis. In the table there are fewer than 7,500 clones, about a sixth of which are singletons. Every patient underwent thyroid surgery untreated. This CDR3 is built from 16 residues. The ends lost 3 bases at V and 5 bases at J; junction bases unmatched: 6. What was sequenced was adjacent normal tissue. The clonotype originates from a male donor with papillary thyroid cancer or a benign thyroid nodule (not recorded which). Some clones in this sample may be carry-over from other donors' samples. The chain recombines TRBV12-3 or TRBV12-4 with TRBJ2-7; 14 nucleotides line up with TRBD2. The CDR3 here is CASSFQGLAGANEQYF. CDR3 DNA: TGTGCCAGCAGTTTCCAGGGACTAGCGGGAGCGAACGAGCAGTACTTC.